Below, 21 T cell receptor beta chains from the same sample are listed, as sequenced in a study of shared clonotypes between healthy human individuals. Method: immunoSEQ multiplex PCR; TCRdb's copy keeps in-frame clones and lacks some. The sample lists approximately 740,000 clones; 90% to 95% were seen once. Only CD45RO-negative cells positively selected for CCR7 counted as naive CD8 cells, so terminally differentiated effector memory CD45RA+ cells were excluded. The sample comprised naive CD8+ T cells sorted from blood. The receptor set was obtained from a man aged 25 to 45 in good health.

The rearrangement links TRBV15 to TRBJ2-3; 9 nucleotides align to TRBD1. CDR3 length: 17 residues. Germline V gene sequence: CDR1 LNHNV, CDR2 YYDKDF (reference sequence). The V segment lost 0 bases and the J segment 3 bases; nucleotides outside the gene matches: 7. CDR3 region: CATSRDLGQGWTDTQYF. Here the CDR3 DNA reads TGTGCCACCAGCAGAGATCTGGGACAGGGTTGGACAGATACGCAGTATTTT.

Concerning this clone: The same CDR3 arises from other DNA sequences in this sample as well. J is TRBJ2-7 and V is TRBV5-6; tentatively, D is TRBD1 or TRBD2 (5 bases each). CDR1 SGHDT and CDR2 YYEEEE come from the germline V gene. This CDR3 spans 11 amino acids. V was pared by 2 bases and J by 7 bases, with 7 bases between. The CDR3 DNA is TGTGCCAGCAGCTTAGGGGAGGAGCAGTACTTC. Translated: CASSLGEEQYF.

The CDR3 sequence is CASSFSLAHSYNEQFF. For the CDR3, the DNA is TGTGCCAGCAGTTTCTCCCTAGCGCACTCCTACAATGAGCAGTTCTTC. The genes are TRBV27 and TRBJ2-1, with D perhaps matching TRBD2 (6 bases). This CDR3 is built from 16 residues. The germline V and J ends were trimmed by 3 bases and 0 bases, with 12 bases remaining between them. Germline V gene data show CDR1 as MNHEY and CDR2 as SMNVEV (reference sequence).

This clone came up once. This sequence joins TRBV28 and TRBJ2-3; no clear D. The V end lost 1 base, the J end lost 2 bases, and 10 bases lay between the germline ends. Germline assignment: CDR1 MDHEN and CDR2 SYDVKM. The CDR3 totals 15 residues. CDR3 protein: CASSLYGTYTDTQYF. In DNA, the CDR3 is TGTGCCAGCAGTTTATACGGCACGTACACAGATACGCAGTATTTT.

This clone showed up just once. The chain uses TRBV6-1 and TRBJ1-2; D is possibly TRBD1 (5 bases). CDR3 size: 13 residues. Germline lookup yields CDR1 MNHNS and CDR2 SASEGT. The V gene lost 8 bases and the J gene lost 5 bases, with 15 bases spanning the gap. CDR3 nucleotide sequence: TGTGCCAGCGGGGACCTACGGATGTATGGCTACACCTTC. It codes for CASGDLRMYGYTF.

The chain joins TRBV7-9 to TRBJ2-5, with D possibly TRBD1 on 6 matching bases. The CDR3 totals 14 residues. V shed 1 base and J shed 10 bases, with 16 bases lying between them. CDR1 SEHNR and CDR2 FQNEAQ come from the germline V gene (reference sequence). CDR3 sequence reads: CASSLVQRPGDQYF. CDR3 nucleotide sequence: TGTGCCAGCAGCTTAGTGCAGCGACCAGGGGACCAGTACTTC.

The genes are TRBV30 and TRBJ2-1, with 10 bases lining up with TRBD2. The germline V gene encodes CDR1 GTSNPN and CDR2 SVGIG (reference sequence). The junction had 5 bases not matched to a gene; V was cut back by 2 bases and J by 7 bases. The CDR3 runs to 14 residues. CDR3 loop: CAWSHSGRWNEQFF. The DNA of the CDR3 is TGTGCCTGGAGTCATAGCGGGAGGTGGAATGAGCAGTTCTTC.

In DNA form, the CDR3 reads TGTGCCACCAGCAGAGATCTTGGTCTGAATGAGCAGTTCTTC. It encodes CATSRDLGLNEQFF. The chain couples TRBV15 to TRBJ2-1; D uncertain. V was clipped by 0 bases and J by 7 bases, with 10 bases between them. The CDR3 runs to 14 residues. The germline V gene encodes CDR1 LNHNV and CDR2 YYDKDF (reference sequence).

The gene calls are TRBV27 and TRBJ1-4; 11 bases line up with TRBD1. The trim removed 4 bases at V and 7 bases at J, leaving 8 bases unmatched. The CDR3 covers 16 residues. The germline gives CDR1 MNHEY, CDR2 SMNVEV (reference sequence). For the CDR3, the DNA is TGTGCCAGCAGTTCGCCGGGACAGGGGGTTGGTGAAAAACTGTTTTTT. This encodes CASSSPGQGVGEKLFF.

The chain uses TRBV9 and TRBJ2-1; D remains ambiguous. V was shortened by 7 bases and J by 5 bases, with 7 bases between the two germline ends. Per germline, CDR1 SGDLS and CDR2 YYNGEE. The CDR3 has 11 residues. The CDR3 DNA sequence: TGTGCCAGCCCATGGCACAATGAGCAGTTCTTC. Residues: CASPWHNEQFF.

V is TRBV6-1 and J is TRBJ1-4; 9 nucleotides align to TRBD1. The V gene end was trimmed by 11 bases and the J gene end by 7 bases; junction bases not matched to a gene: 11. Germline CDR1 reads MNHNS; CDR2 reads SASEGT. The CDR3 contains 14 residues. CDR3 sequence: CAAGTGRMAEKLFF. Here the CDR3 DNA reads TGTGCCGCCGGGACAGGGCGGATGGCTGAAAAACTGTTTTTT.

V and J are TRBV5-3 and TRBJ2-1, with 14 bases that match TRBD2. TRBV5-3 is noted as an ORF with a role that remains uncertain. V was clipped by 4 bases and J by 1 base; unmatched bases: 7. The length of the CDR3 is 18 residues. The chain's CDR3 is CARSGGLAGASSYNEQFF. The CDR3 bases are TGTGCCAGAAGCGGGGGACTAGCGGGAGCTTCTTCCTACAATGAGCAGTTCTTC.

The chain recombines TRBV7-9 with TRBJ1-5; D not resolved. The CDR3 spans 12 residues. Germline CDR1 and CDR2: SEHNR and FQNEAQ (reference sequence). Trimming removed 2 bases from V and 7 bases from J, with 6 bases in between. The DNA for the CDR3 is TGTGCCAGCAGCTTATTTGCGCAGCCCCAGCATTTT. This translates into CASSLFAQPQHF.

DNA of the CDR3: TGTGCCAGGAGAGCGGGAAGGTTGGATACGCAGTATTTT. It specifies CARRAGRLDTQYF. The rearrangement joins TRBV7-3 to TRBJ2-3, with TRBD2 matching 7 bases. V was pared by 9 bases and J by 6 bases, with 9 bases of the junction left unmatched. Germline assignment: CDR1 SGHTA and CDR2 FQGTGA. The length of the CDR3 is 13 residues.

This chain links TRBV9 with TRBJ2-7, with TRBD2 matching over 9 bases. After removal of 4 bases from V and 5 bases from J, the junction contained 13 bases not matched to a gene. The CDR3 consists of 16 residues. The germline gives CDR1 SGDLS, CDR2 YYNGEE. CDR3 loop: CASSPGWREGPDEQYF. The CDR3 bases are TGTGCCAGCAGCCCAGGGTGGCGGGAGGGCCCCGACGAGCAGTACTTC.

The chain recombines TRBV4-2 with TRBJ2-2; D gene ambiguous. This CDR3 contains 17 residues. Germline CDR1 and CDR2: LGHNA and YNFKEQ. Trimming removed 4 bases from V and 2 bases from J, with 17 bases in between. CDR3: CASSRLSNDLNTGELFF. The CDR3 nucleotides are TGTGCCAGCAGCCGCCTTTCGAACGACCTTAACACCGGGGAGCTGTTTTTT.

This clone came up once. The chain joins TRBV7-9 to TRBJ2-6, with D perhaps matching TRBD1 (5 bases). Germline V lookup: CDR1 SEHNR, CDR2 FQNEAQ (reference sequence). V dropped 3 bases and J dropped 0 bases, with 18 bases sitting between them. The CDR3 covers 19 residues. The CDR3 sequence: CASSLTTMGRNSGANVLTF. CDR3 DNA sequence: TGTGCCAGCAGCTTGACCACGATGGGGCGAAACTCTGGGGCCAACGTCCTGACTTTC.

The V gene is TRBV5-4, the J gene TRBJ2-7; TRBD1 agrees at 9 bases. The CDR3 has 17 amino acids. Losses at the gene ends were 3 bases for V and 6 bases for J; bases not matched to a gene: 16. Germline V gene data show CDR1 as SGHNT and CDR2 as YYREEE (reference sequence). The CDR3 here is CASSSRMGTGNGGEQYF. The CDR3 DNA is TGTGCCAGCAGCTCACGAATGGGGACAGGGAATGGAGGCGAGCAGTACTTC. Drawing the rest from reference TRBV5-4 and TRBJ2-7, the complete variable domain is ETGVTQSPTHLIKTRGQQVTLRCSSQSGHNTVSWYQQALGQGPQFIFQYYREEENGRGNFPPRFSGLQFPNYSSELNVNALELDDSALYLCASSSRMGTGNGGEQYFGPGTRLTVT.

V is TRBV6-1 and J is TRBJ2-5; tentative D call: TRBD1 (5 bases). Trimming cost V 6 bases and J 5 bases, with 13 bases left between them. The CDR3 contains 13 residues. Germline CDR1 MNHNS, CDR2 SASEGT. CDR3 DNA: TGTGCCAGCAGGGCTGTCCCAGGGGAGACCCAGTACTTC. It yields the protein CASRAVPGETQYF.

The V gene is TRBV5-6, the J gene TRBJ1-2, with 7 nucleotides matching TRBD1. This CDR3 is built from 13 residues. The J segment lost 4 bases and the V segment lost 5 bases, leaving 5 bases of the junction unmatched. In germline, CDR1 is SGHDT, CDR2 YYEEEE. The CDR3 DNA reads as TGTGCCAGCAGGACGCAGGGGGGCTATGGCTACACCTTC. It specifies CASRTQGGYGYTF.

The V gene is TRBV6-1, the J gene TRBJ2-1; D remains unclear. The CDR3 extends over 12 amino acids. The germline V and J ends were trimmed by 6 bases and 7 bases, with 10 bases remaining between them. Germline CDR1 is MNHNS and CDR2 is SASEGT. CDR3 sequence: CASSETLNEQFF. The CDR3 bases are TGTGCCAGCAGCGAGACCCTAAATGAGCAGTTCTTC.